Here is one TCR beta chain with its context. This sample is part of a study of T cells in Graves' hyperthyroidism and ophthalmopathy. This CDR3 is 16 amino acids long. Trimming stripped 4 bases from V and 0 bases from J, with 13 bases between. CDR1 and CDR2 from the germline V gene are SNHLY and FYNNEI. From RNA transcripts, TCR beta CDR3 regions were amplified. HTBI primers drove first-round RT-PCR of the TCR CDR3. MiXCR, applied by TCRdb to the multiplex PCR reads, yields one record per CDR3 protein. Found here are approximately 400,000 distinct CDR3 sequences, approximately 17% of them singletons; the top ten hold roughly two fifths.

The V and J genes are TRBV2 and TRBJ2-1, with D hard to call. This TCR was recovered from a man between 18 and 29 years old with Graves' ophthalmopathy. Sequenced sample: blood. The DNA of the CDR3 is TGTGCCAGCAGTGGGCCGTTGGCAGACTCCTACAATGAGCAGTTCTTC. This sequence encodes CASSGPLADSYNEQFF.